The table lists the clone carrying this T cell receptor beta chain with a few counts. MiXCR was run by TCRdb on the 5' RACE reads, yielding one entry per CDR3 protein. The data hold about 190,000 distinct CDR3 sequences, with about 16% observed a single time. The germline V gene encodes CDR1 SGHRS and CDR2 YFSETQ. Trimming shortened V by 1 base and J by 0 bases, and 4 bases separated the two germline ends. The CDR3 length is 14 residues. The sample originates from a study of T-cell memory formation after mild COVID-19. Sequencing was carried out using PBMCs or a T cell subset sorted from them (not recorded which). The receptor was isolated from an adult woman who had mild COVID-19 (a few samples of this study predate the infection). Cell type and time point are not known. The chain carries TRBV5-1 and TRBJ2-2; no definite D call. The CDR3 DNA follows: TGCGCCAGCAGCTTGAGGACGAACACCGGGGAGCTGTTTTTT. It codes for CASSLRTNTGELFF.